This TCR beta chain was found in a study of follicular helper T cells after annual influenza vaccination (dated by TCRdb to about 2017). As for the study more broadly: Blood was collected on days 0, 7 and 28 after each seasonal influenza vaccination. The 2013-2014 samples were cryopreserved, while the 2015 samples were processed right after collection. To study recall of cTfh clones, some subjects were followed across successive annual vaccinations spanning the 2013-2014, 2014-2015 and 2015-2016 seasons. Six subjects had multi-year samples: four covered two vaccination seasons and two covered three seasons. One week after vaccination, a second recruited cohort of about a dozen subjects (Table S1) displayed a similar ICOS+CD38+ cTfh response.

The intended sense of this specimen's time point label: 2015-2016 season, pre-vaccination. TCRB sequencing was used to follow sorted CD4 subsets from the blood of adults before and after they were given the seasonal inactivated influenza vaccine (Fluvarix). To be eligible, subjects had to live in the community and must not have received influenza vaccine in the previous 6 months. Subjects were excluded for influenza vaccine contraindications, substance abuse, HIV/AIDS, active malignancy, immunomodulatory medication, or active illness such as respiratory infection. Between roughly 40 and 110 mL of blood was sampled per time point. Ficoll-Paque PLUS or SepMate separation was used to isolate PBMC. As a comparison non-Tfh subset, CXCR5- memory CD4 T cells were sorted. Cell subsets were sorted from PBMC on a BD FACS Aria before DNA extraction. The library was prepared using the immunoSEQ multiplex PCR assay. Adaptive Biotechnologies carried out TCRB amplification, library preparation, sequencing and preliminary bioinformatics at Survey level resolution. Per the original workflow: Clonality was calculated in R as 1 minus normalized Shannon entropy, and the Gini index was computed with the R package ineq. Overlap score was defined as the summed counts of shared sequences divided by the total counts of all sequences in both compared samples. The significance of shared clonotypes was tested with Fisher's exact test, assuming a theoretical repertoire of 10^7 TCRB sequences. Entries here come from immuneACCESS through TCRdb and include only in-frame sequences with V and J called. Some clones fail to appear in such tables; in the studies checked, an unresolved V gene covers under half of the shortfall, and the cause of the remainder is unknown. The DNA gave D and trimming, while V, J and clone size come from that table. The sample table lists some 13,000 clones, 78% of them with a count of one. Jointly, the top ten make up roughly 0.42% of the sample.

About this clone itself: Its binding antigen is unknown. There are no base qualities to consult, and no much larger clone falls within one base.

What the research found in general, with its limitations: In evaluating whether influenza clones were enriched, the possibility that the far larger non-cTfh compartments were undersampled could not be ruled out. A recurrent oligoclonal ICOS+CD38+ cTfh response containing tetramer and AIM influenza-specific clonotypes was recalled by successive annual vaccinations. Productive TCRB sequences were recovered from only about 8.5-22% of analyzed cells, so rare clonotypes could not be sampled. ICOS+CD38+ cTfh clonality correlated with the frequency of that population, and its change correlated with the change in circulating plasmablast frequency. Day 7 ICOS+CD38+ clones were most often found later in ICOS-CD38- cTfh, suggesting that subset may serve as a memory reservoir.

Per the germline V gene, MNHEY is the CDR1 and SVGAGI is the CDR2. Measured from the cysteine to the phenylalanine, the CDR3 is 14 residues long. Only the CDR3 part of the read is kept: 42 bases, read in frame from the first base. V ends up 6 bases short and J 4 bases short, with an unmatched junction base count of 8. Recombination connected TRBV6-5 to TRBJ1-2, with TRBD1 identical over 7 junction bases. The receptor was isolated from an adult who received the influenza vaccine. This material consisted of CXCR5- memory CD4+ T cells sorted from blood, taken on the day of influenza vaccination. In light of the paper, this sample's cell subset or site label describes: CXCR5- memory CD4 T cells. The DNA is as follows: TGTGCCAGCAGCCTTTCGGGACAGTCCTATGGCTACACCTTC. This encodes CASSLSGQSYGYTF.